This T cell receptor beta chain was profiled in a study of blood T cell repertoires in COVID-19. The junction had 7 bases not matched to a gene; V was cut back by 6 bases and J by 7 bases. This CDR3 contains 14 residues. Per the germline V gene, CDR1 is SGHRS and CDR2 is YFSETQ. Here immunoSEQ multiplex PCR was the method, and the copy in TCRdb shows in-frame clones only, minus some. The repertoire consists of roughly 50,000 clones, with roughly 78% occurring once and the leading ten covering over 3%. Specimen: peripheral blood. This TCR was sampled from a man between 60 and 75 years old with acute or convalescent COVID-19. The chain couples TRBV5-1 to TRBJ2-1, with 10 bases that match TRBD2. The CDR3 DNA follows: TGCGCCAGCACAGAGCGGGAGGGCCTAAATGAGCAGTTCTTC. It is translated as CASTEREGLNEQFF.